This T cell receptor (beta chain) originates from a study of regulatory T cells in long-lasting Graves disease. In its sample, this clonotype was seen many times. Germline CDR1 SEHNR, CDR2 FQNEAQ (reference sequence). CDR3 length: 15 amino acids. J was trimmed by 7 bases and V by 1 base; bases with no gene match: 4. Indicated time point: newly diagnosed GD, antithyroid drugs for less than 3 months. PBMCs provided the RNA from which the TCR library was made. Building the TCR beta libraries relied on iRepertoire HTBI primers, and CDR3 regions underwent Arm-PCR. In TCRdb, the multiplex PCR reads were re-called with MiXCR into one record per CDR3 protein. Of around 420,000 distinct CDR3 sequences in the sample, approximately 15% were seen once. Another study also made use of these data, one on T cells in Graves' hyperthyroidism and ophthalmopathy. From that study: Exclusion of a patient resulted from uncontrolled infection, other autoimmune disease, pregnancy or lactation. Diagnoses used clinical symptoms, serum thyroxine and TRAb, thyroid ultrasound and orbital computed tomography.

This receptor was identified in a woman aged 40 to 49 with Graves disease. Sequenced material: peripheral blood mononuclear cells (PBMCs), taken at new diagnosis, from a patient treated with antithyroid drugs. The V call is TRBV7-9, the J call TRBJ2-1; 10 bases are a match to TRBD1. As DNA, the CDR3 is TGTGCCAGCAGCTTAGTTGGGGACAGGGGAAATGAGCAGTTCTTC. Amino acids: CASSLVGDRGNEQFF. Filled out from reference TRBV7-9 and TRBJ2-1, the complete variable domain reads DTGVSQNPRHKITKRGQNVTFRCDPISEHNRLYWYRQTLGQGPEFLTYFQNEAQLEKSRLLSDRFSAERPKGSFSTLEIQRTEQGDSAMYLCASSLVGDRGNEQFFGPGTRLTVL.